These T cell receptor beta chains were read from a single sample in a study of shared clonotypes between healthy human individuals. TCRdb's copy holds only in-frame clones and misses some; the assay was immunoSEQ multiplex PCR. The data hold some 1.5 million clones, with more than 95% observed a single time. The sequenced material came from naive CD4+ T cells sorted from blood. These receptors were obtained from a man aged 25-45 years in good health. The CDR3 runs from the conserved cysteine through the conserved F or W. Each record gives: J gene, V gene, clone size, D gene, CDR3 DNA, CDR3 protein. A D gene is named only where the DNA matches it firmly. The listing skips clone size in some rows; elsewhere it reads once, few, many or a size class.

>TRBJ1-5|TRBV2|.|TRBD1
TGTGCCAGCAGCCTGGACAGGGGGCTGGGTCAGCCCCAGCATTTT
CASSLDRGLGQPQHF
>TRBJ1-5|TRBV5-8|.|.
TGTGCCAGCAGCTTGAACGGAGAGGGCCAGCCCCAGCATTTT
CASSLNGEGQPQHF
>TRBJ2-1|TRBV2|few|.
TGTGCCAGCAGTCCCTACAATGAGCAGTTCTTC
CASSPYNEQFF
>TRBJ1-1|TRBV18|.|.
TGTGCCAGCTCACCATTGGGGGGCACTGAAGCTTTCTTT
CASSPLGGTEAFF
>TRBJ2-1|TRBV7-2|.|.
TGTGCCAGCAGCCGGGACCGACTAAGCTCCTACAATGAGCAGTTCTTC
CASSRDRLSSYNEQFF
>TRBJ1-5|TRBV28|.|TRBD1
TGTGCCATCTCGACAGGGATGAGCAATCAGCCCCAGCATTTT
CAISTGMSNQPQHF
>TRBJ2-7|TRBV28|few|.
TGTGCCAGCAGTTTAACCCTTTACGAGCAGTACTTC
CASSLTLYEQYF
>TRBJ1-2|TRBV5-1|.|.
TGCGCCAGCAGCCCCGCTCCTGGGGACTATGGCTACACCTTC
CASSPAPGDYGYTF
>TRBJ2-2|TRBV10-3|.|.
TGTGCCATCAGTCAAGTCATCGGCGCCGGGGAGCTGTTTTTT
CAISQVIGAGELFF
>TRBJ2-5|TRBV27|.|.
TGTGCCAGCAGACCCGCACGGGACTCCCAAAATTCCCAAGAGACCCAGTACTTC
CASRPARDSQNSQETQYF
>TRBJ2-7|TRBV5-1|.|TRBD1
TGCGCCAGCAGCTTTCTTACAGGGGGCTCCTACGAGCAGTACTTC
CASSFLTGGSYEQYF
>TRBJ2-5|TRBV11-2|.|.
TGTGCCAGCGCTGCGGGGCTGGAAGAGACCCAGTACTTC
CASAAGLEETQYF
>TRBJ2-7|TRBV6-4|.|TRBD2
TGTGCCAGCAACAACCCCCCGGGACTAGCGGGAGGGGAGCAGTACTTC
CASNNPPGLAGGEQYF
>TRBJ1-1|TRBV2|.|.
TGTGCCCGTTCAGGTAACACTGAAGCTTTCTTT
CARSGNTEAFF
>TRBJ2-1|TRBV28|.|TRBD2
TGTGCCAGCAGATCCAGCGGGAGGGGCTACAATGAGCAGTTCTTC
CASRSSGRGYNEQFF
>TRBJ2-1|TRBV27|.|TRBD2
TGTGCCAGCAACATACTAGCGGGAGGTTACAATGAGCAGTTCTTC
CASNILAGGYNEQFF
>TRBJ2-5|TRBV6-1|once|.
TGTGCCAGCAGTGCGCACTCCGCTCTCAGGGTATCGCTGAAAGAGACCCAGTACTTC
CASSAHSALRVSLKETQYF
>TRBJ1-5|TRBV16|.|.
TGTGCCAGCAGCCAATTATCGGGAACTCAGCCCCAGCATTTT
CASSQLSGTQPQHF
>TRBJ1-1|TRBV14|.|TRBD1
TGTGCCAGCAGCCAAGATCGGAGGGACAGGGAAACTGAAGCTTTCTTT
CASSQDRRDRETEAFF
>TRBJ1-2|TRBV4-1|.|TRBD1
TGCGCCAGCAGCCAAGGGGCATGGACAGGGCGATATGGCTACACCTTC
CASSQGAWTGRYGYTF
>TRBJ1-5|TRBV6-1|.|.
TGTGCCAGCAGTGAAGCGCTTCGAGGATTTCAGCCCCAGCATTTT
CASSEALRGFQPQHF
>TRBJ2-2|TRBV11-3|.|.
TGTGCCAGCAGCTCGAACACCGGGGAGCTGTTTTTT
CASSSNTGELFF
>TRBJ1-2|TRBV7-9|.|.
TGTGCCAGCAGTCTCGGGGGCTACACCTTC
CASSLGGYTF
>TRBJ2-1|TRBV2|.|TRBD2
TGTGCCAGCAGTACGAGCGGGAGAGGGTACAATGAGCAGTTCTTC
CASSTSGRGYNEQFF
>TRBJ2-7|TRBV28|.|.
TGTGCCAGCAGTTCCCCTTCGGGGGCAAGCTACGAGCAGTACTTC
CASSSPSGASYEQYF
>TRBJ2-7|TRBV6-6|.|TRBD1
TGTGCCAGCAGCTTGGACAGGTCCAGCTCCTACGAGCAGTACTTC
CASSLDRSSSYEQYF
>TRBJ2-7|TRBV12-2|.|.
TGTGCAAGTCGCTTAACACCGGGACAGGGGTACGAGCAGTACTTC
CASRLTPGQGYEQYF
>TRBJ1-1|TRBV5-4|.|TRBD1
TGTGCCAGCAGCTTGGCCTTAGGGGGCAAGACTGAAGCTTTCTTT
CASSLALGGKTEAFF
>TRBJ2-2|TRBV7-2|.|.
TGTGCCAGCAGCTTAGTTGTCGCGAACCCGGAGCTGTTTTTT
CASSLVVANPELFF
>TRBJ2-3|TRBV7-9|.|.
TGTGCCAGCAGCTTAGACAGTCCAGATACGCAGTATTTT
CASSLDSPDTQYF
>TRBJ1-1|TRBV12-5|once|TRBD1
TGTGCTAGTGGTTACTGGATCACAGGGGGCACTGAAGCTTTCTTT
CASGYWITGGTEAFF
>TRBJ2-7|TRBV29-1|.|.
TGCAGCGTGGGCCCCCTAGCGGAGGGGGCCTACGAGCAGTACTTC
CSVGPLAEGAYEQYF
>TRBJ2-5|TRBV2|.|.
TGTGCCAGCAACACGCGCCAGCAAGAGACCCAGTACTTC
CASNTRQQETQYF
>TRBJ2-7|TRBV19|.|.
TGTGCCAGTAGTATAAGGGGCAGGGCGGACGAGCAGTACTTC
CASSIRGRADEQYF
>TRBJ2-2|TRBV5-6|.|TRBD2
TGTGCCAGCAGCTTGGTAGCGGGAGGTTCCGGGGAGCTGTTTTTT
CASSLVAGGSGELFF
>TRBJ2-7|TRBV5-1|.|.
TGCGCCAGCAGCTTTAATCCCACACACCGGCCGACCTACGAGCAGTACTTC
CASSFNPTHRPTYEQYF
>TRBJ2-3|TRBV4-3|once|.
TGCGCCAGCAGCCAGAGGGGGGCGGGCACAGATACGCAGTATTTT
CASSQRGAGTDTQYF
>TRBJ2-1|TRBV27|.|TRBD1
TGTGCCAGCAGTTTACTCGCATCGCCCGGGACAGGGGAGCAGTTCTTC
CASSLLASPGTGEQFF
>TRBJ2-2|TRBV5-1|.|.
TGCGCCAGCAGCTCGTTTCTCAACACCGGGGAGCTGTTTTTT
CASSSFLNTGELFF
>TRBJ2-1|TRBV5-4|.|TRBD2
TGTGCCATAACACTAGCGGGGTACAATGAGCAGTTCTTC
CAITLAGYNEQFF
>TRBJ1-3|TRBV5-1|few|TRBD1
TGCGCCAGCAGCTCCGGGACAGCTGGAAACACCATATATTTT
CASSSGTAGNTIYF
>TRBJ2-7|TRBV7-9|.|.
TGTGCCAGCACCCGACCAGACCGGAATGAAGGGAGTTTGAGTGAGCAGTACTTC
CASTRPDRNEGSLSEQYF